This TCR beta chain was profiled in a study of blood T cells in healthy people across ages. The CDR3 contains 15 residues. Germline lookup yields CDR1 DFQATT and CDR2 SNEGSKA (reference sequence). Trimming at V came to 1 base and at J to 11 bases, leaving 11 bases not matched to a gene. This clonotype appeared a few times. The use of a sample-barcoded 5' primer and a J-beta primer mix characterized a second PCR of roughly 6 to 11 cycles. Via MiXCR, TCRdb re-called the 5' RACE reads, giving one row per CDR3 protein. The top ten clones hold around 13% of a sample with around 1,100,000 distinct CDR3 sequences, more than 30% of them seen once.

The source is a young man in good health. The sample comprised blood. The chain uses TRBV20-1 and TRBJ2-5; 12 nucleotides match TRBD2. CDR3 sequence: CSARATSGGYNEQYF. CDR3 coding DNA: TGCAGTGCTAGAGCTACTAGCGGGGGGTACAATGAGCAGTACTTC.